This T cell receptor beta chain was captured in a study of regulatory T cells in long-lasting Graves disease (dated by TCRdb to 2020 to 2022). Regarding the research as a whole: Antithyroid drugs had been taken for less than 3 months by newly diagnosed Graves' disease patients. TCR sequencing covered about 13 persistent and approximately 20 newly diagnosed Graves' disease patients, about 35 samples in total. Persistent Graves' disease patients were compared with newly diagnosed Graves' disease patients by peripheral blood TCR sequencing and RNA sequencing. The study took place in China and was registered as a clinical trial.

In light of the paper, this sample's time point label describes: newly diagnosed GD, antithyroid drugs for less than 3 months. For both TCR sequencing and RNA sequencing, RNA was extracted from PBMCs in TRIzol. The diagnosis of Graves' disease was made according to American Thyroid Association guidelines. Patients for the study were recruited at an endocrinology department in Xi'an, China. Each patient gave 9 to 10 milliliters of peripheral blood, collected in an EDTA anticoagulant tube. Ficoll Paque Plus density gradient separation was used to isolate PBMCs, and no further T cell sorting was done. An Agilent 2100 Bioanalyzer and agarose gel were used to check RNA quality, while a NanoDrop 2000 measured RNA concentration. The library was generated by multiplex PCR. The data were produced on an Illumina HiSeq 4000. To build TCR beta libraries, CDR3 regions were amplified by Arm-PCR using iRepertoire HTBI primers. PCR products were gel purified before sequencing. Per the authors' processing: A total of some 65 TRBV and 14 TRBJ segments were identified across samples and were used for gene usage analysis of CDR3 amino acid clonotypes. COPE and FqMerger were used to merge filtered high-quality paired reads into contigs. Contigs were aligned with BLAST to IMGT TRBV, TRBD and TRBJ reference genes, and CDR3 was defined per IMGT. Highly expanded clones were defined as clonotypes with a frequency above 0.1%. Shannon entropy served as the measure of repertoire diversity, while the Gini coefficient captured V-J evenness. A clonotype was considered public if more than one individual shared it. In-frame beta chains were kept once TCRdb had trimmed the public reads at Q25 with fastp and called clones with MiXCR. Rows with one shared CDR3 protein collapse into an entry with the most common genes and DNA. V and J calls and clone size were set by TCRdb, not the authors. Across this sample there are 560,000 or so distinct CDR3 sequences, with around 15% seen only once. The top ten clonotypes cover around 12% of the sample.

For this clonotype: What antigen it recognizes has not been identified. One base away there is no much larger clone; base qualities are not given.

Beyond this particular receptor, the publication reports: The authors acknowledged the small sample size as a limitation that may reduce accuracy. Sequencing and analysis were restricted to the TCR beta chain. Persistent Graves' disease patients showed lower TCR Shannon entropy and fewer highly expanded clones than newly diagnosed patients, suggesting clonal expansion. The study examined only peripheral blood because the primary lesion, thyroid tissue, could not be accessed. More public clonotypes were shared among persistent patients (roughly 3,000) than among newly diagnosed patients (roughly 1,000).

The same sample was also studied in work on T cells in Graves' hyperthyroidism and ophthalmopathy. As the second paper documents: Stable Graves' hyperthyroidism was defined as the absence of progression to ophthalmopathy over 18 months of follow-up. The hyperthyroidism patients were between 18 and 65 years old and newly diagnosed, with a disease duration of less than 2 months. Patients with uncontrolled infections, other autoimmune diseases, pregnancy or lactation were excluded. Diagnoses relied on clinical symptoms, serum thyroxine and TRAb, thyroid ultrasound and orbital computed tomography. For the first round of RT-PCR on the TCR CDR3, the HTBI primer set was used together with the Qiagen OneStep RT-PCR kit. Blood samples also contained most of the expanded thyroid clonotypes (frequency above 0.001), which suggests that blood repertoires may reflect thyroid immune responses. Ophthalmopathy was separated from stable hyperthyroidism by a 13 V-J signature model, with approximately 89% sensitivity and about 81% specificity obtained in cross-validation and 80%/75% obtained in testing. In validation, the model predicted progression to ophthalmopathy a median of 6.5 months before onset, with about 71% sensitivity and roughly 73% specificity. A discovery cohort of around 100 patients, fewer than 50 with Graves' ophthalmopathy and under 60 with stable Graves' hyperthyroidism, was used to find distinguishing TCR V-J signatures. An independent validation cohort of around 20 hyperthyroidism patients and some 15 patients who later progressed to ophthalmopathy tested prospective prediction of ophthalmopathy. The 100 or so discovery patients were randomly split 7:3 into training and test sets. In roughly six Graves' hyperthyroidism patients, the study also compared T-cell repertoires from thyroid tissue with T-cell repertoires from blood. Once sampling was done, hyperthyroidism patients were given methimazole at a starting dose of 30 mg daily, whereas ophthalmopathy patients were given high-dose intravenous methylprednisolone. Libraries were constructed in a second round of multiplex PCR, after which size selection and purification were carried out. Sequencing of the libraries was done on an Illumina HiSeq2000 using paired-end 100 bp reads. SOAPnuke was used to process the raw data, with reads discarded if the reads contained adapters or uncalled bases, had a mean Phred below 15, or lacked an exact constant-primer or identifier match. High-quality paired reads were merged with COPE v1.2.5, and unique nucleotide sequences were defined as clonotypes. Clonotypes were aligned to IMGT TRBV, TRBD and TRBJ reference segments using MiTCR v1.1. Analysis was restricted to V-J combinations with a frequency above 0.0001, which covered roughly 99% of repertoires. A TCS score was defined as the ratio between F50 (clonal expansion) and ExV (chaos), using BLOSUM62-based TCRdist between CDR3 peptides within each V-J. Welch's t-statistics and random forest reduced roughly 500 V-J features to about 13, which were used in a naive Bayes classifier (R e1071). No statistical method was used to set the sample size in advance, and investigators knew the group allocation. The paper reports TCR Vbeta CDR3 sequencing of more than 120 peripheral blood samples: over 40 ophthalmopathy, fewer than 80 hyperthyroidism and roughly 17 progressor patients.

The sample here was peripheral blood mononuclear cells (PBMCs), taken at new diagnosis, from a patient treated with antithyroid drugs. This receptor was identified in a man aged 18 to 35 with Graves disease. Donor details come from another sample of the same person, matched by shared clones.

The CDR3 protein is CASSLPGLAGPRPYEQYF. The sequenced DNA is TGTGCCAGCAGCTTACCGGGACTAGCGGGACCTCGGCCCTACGAGCAGTACTTC. The chain links TRBV7-2 with TRBJ2-7; 13 bases in the middle match TRBD2. The CDR3 runs 18 residues from the cysteine to the phenylalanine. Only CDR3 DNA is held: 54 bases, read in frame from base 1. Via the germline V gene, CDR1 is SGHTA and CDR2 FQGNSA. Trimming accounts for 2 bases at V and 2 bases at J, while the number of junction bases matched to no gene is 9.